The rows below give T cell receptor beta chains drawn from one sample of a study of shared clonotypes between healthy human individuals. The protocol was immunoSEQ multiplex PCR, while the TCRdb copy is restricted to in-frame clones and leaves out a portion. This sample has 2.3 million or so clones, with 85% to 95% found just once. Sample: naive CD4+ T cells from PBMCs. The receptors were sampled from a man aged 18 to 29 in good health. Some clones in this sample may be carry-over from other donors' samples. CDR3s include the opening cysteine and the closing phenylalanine or tryptophan. Fields, in order: J gene, D gene, CDR3 length, clone size, V gene, CDR3 protein, CDR3 DNA. D genes are given only for firm matches. The listing skips clone size in some rows; elsewhere it reads once, few, many or a size class.

TRBJ1-2,-,12,-,TRBV7-2,CASSLDRSGYTF,TGTGCCAGCAGCTTAGACAGGTCTGGCTACACCTTC
TRBJ2-2,-,15,-,TRBV5-1,CASRPQGEATGELFF,TGCGCCAGTCGCCCCCAGGGGGAGGCCACCGGGGAGCTGTTTTTT
TRBJ1-1,-,14,few,TRBV19,CASSTWGGNTEAFF,TGTGCCAGTAGTACATGGGGGGGAAACACTGAAGCTTTCTTT
TRBJ1-2,-,11,few,TRBV13,CASGFGARSTF,TGTGCCAGCGGTTTTGGAGCAAGGTCCACCTTC
TRBJ2-2,TRBD2,13,-,TRBV4-3,CASSPREGGELFF,TGCGCCAGCAGCCCTCGGGAGGGAGGGGAGCTGTTTTTT
TRBJ1-5,-,16,-,TRBV5-6,CASSLFSPGGNQPQHF,TGTGCCAGCAGCTTGTTTAGCCCAGGGGGCAATCAGCCCCAGCATTTT
TRBJ2-2,TRBD1,15,-,TRBV10-2,CASSRDRPNTGELFF,TGCGCCAGCAGTCGGGACAGACCGAACACCGGGGAGCTGTTTTTT
TRBJ1-1,-,15,-,TRBV5-1,CASSLAAGMNTEAFF,TGCGCCAGCAGCTTGGCGGCAGGCATGAACACTGAAGCTTTCTTT
TRBJ2-1,TRBD2,15,-,TRBV5-1,CASNGQAGAHNEQFF,TGCGCCAGCAATGGGCAAGCGGGAGCTCACAATGAGCAGTTCTTC
TRBJ1-1,TRBD1,13,-,TRBV6-5,CASSFGTGGETFF,TGTGCCAGCAGTTTTGGGACAGGGGGTGAGACTTTCTTT
TRBJ1-2,-,14,-,TRBV19,CASTTVGSRGGYTF,TGTGCCAGTACCACGGTAGGCTCCCGGGGTGGCTACACCTTC
TRBJ2-2,-,16,-,TRBV30,CAWTLGYRANTGELFF,TGTGCCTGGACCCTCGGATACCGGGCGAACACCGGGGAGCTGTTTTTT
TRBJ1-2,-,15,-,TRBV5-1,CASSLTTGVHYGYTF,TGCGCCAGCAGCTTAACCACAGGCGTACACTATGGCTACACCTTC
TRBJ1-1,TRBD1,13,-,TRBV6-5,CASSLQGRVEAFF,TGTGCCAGCAGTTTACAGGGGAGGGTTGAAGCTTTCTTT
TRBJ1-3,-,15,-,TRBV7-6,CASSLGPSSGNTIYF,TGTGCCAGCAGCTTGGGTCCAAGCTCTGGAAACACCATATATTTT
TRBJ2-5,-,14,-,TRBV7-2,CASSLVVLQETQYF,TGTGCCAGCAGCTTAGTTGTACTCCAAGAGACCCAGTACTTC
TRBJ2-5,TRBD2,15,once,TRBV5-4,CASSLKKAGEETQYF,TGTGCCAGCAGCTTGAAAAAGGCGGGAGAAGAGACCCAGTACTTC
TRBJ2-3,TRBD1,16,-,TRBV7-3,CASSSGTGFSSDTQYF,TGTGCCAGCAGCTCAGGGACAGGGTTCAGTTCAGATACGCAGTATTTT
TRBJ1-1,-,12,-,TRBV29-1,CSVGTSNTEAFF,TGCAGCGTGGGGACTTCGAACACTGAAGCTTTCTTT
TRBJ1-2,-,16,-,TRBV18,CASSPLREGSNYGYTF,TGTGCCAGCTCACCTCTCCGTGAGGGGAGTAACTATGGCTACACCTTC
TRBJ2-7,-,12,-,TRBV28,CASSSTLYEQYF,TGTGCCAGCAGTTCGACACTGTACGAGCAGTACTTC
TRBJ2-2,-,16,-,TRBV11-3,CASSSNRGGGTGELFF,TGTGCCAGCAGCTCGAACAGGGGCGGGGGCACCGGGGAGCTGTTTTTT
TRBJ2-6,TRBD1,21,-,TRBV28,CASSLLSRIGTVFSGANVLTF,TGTGCCAGCAGTTTACTCAGTCGGATTGGGACAGTGTTCTCTGGGGCCAACGTCCTGACTTTC
TRBJ1-1,-,10,few,TRBV28,CGAGVNEAFF,TGTGGGGCGGGAGTCAATGAAGCTTTCTTT
TRBJ1-4,-,15,-,TRBV5-1,CASSSGSVTNEKLFF,TGCGCCAGCAGCTCTGGGTCGGTTACTAATGAAAAACTGTTTTTT
TRBJ2-5,-,15,-,TRBV5-4,CASSLGGVVRETQYF,TGTGCCAGCAGCTTGGGCGGGGTCGTACGTGAGACCCAGTACTTC
TRBJ2-1,TRBD2,16,-,TRBV14,CASSQGRLAFGNEQFF,TGTGCCAGCAGCCAGGGAAGACTAGCGTTCGGCAATGAGCAGTTCTTC
TRBJ2-1,TRBD2,20,-,TRBV28,CASSLFSGSFPVLSYNEQFF,TGTGCCAGCAGTTTATTTAGCGGGAGTTTCCCAGTCCTCTCCTACAATGAGCAGTTCTTC
TRBJ2-1,-,12,-,TRBV11-2,CASSLGSREQFF,TGTGCCAGCAGCTTAGGGTCCCGTGAGCAGTTCTTC
TRBJ1-1,TRBD1,16,-,TRBV28,CASSFSYRGRGIGAFF,TGTGCCAGCAGCTTCTCTTACAGGGGGCGCGGAATTGGTGCTTTCTTT
TRBJ2-7,-,15,-,TRBV2,CASSGAGRNRYEQYF,TGTGCCAGCAGTGGGGCAGGGAGAAATCGGTACGAGCAGTACTTC
TRBJ2-2,TRBD2,17,-,TRBV28,CASSLGGTSWVTGELFF,TGTGCCAGCAGTTTAGGGGGGACTAGTTGGGTGACCGGGGAGCTGTTTTTT
TRBJ1-2,-,14,-,TRBV29-1,CSVEDASGRGGYTF,TGCAGCGTTGAAGATGCCTCGGGGCGAGGCGGCTACACCTTC
TRBJ1-4,-,17,-,TRBV9,CASSVGGRPLATEKLFF,TGTGCCAGCAGCGTAGGGGGGCGGCCTTTGGCGACTGAAAAACTGTTTTTT
TRBJ1-2,-,14,-,TRBV7-9,CASSLGLPVDGYTF,TGTGCCAGCAGCTTAGGTTTGCCAGTAGACGGCTACACCTTC
TRBJ2-1,-,16,-,TRBV19,CASSTRHRNSYNEQFF,TGTGCCAGTAGTACCCGACACCGCAACTCCTACAATGAGCAGTTCTTC
TRBJ1-4,-,15,-,TRBV7-9,CASSEPGLSNEKLFF,TGTGCCAGCAGCGAGCCGGGGCTCAGTAATGAAAAACTGTTTTTT
TRBJ2-7,TRBD1,15,-,TRBV6-6,CASSIPRGIGYEQYF,TGTGCCAGCAGTATCCCCAGGGGGATAGGCTACGAGCAGTACTTC
TRBJ1-1,-,13,-,TRBV5-1,CASSLKRGTEAFF,TGCGCCAGCAGCTTGAAAAGGGGCACTGAAGCTTTCTTT
TRBJ1-2,-,9,few,TRBV30,CAGDLGYTF,TGTGCCGGGGACCTTGGCTACACCTTC
TRBJ2-3,-,12,-,TRBV28,CASSSTRDTQYF,TGTGCCAGCAGCTCCACGCGGGATACGCAGTATTTT